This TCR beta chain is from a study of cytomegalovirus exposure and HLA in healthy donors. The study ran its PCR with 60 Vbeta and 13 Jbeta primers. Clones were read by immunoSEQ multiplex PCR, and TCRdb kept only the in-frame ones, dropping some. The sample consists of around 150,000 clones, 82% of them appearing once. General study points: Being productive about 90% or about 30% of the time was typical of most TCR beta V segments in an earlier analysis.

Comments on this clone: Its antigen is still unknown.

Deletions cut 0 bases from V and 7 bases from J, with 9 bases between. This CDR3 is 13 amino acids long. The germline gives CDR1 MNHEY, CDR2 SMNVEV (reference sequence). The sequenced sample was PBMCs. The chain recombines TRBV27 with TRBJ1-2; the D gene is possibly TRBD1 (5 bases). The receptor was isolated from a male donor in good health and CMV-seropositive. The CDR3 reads CASSLSGGGGYTF. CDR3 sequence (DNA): TGTGCCAGCAGTTTATCCGGCGGGGGTGGCTACACCTTC.